The 17 T cell receptor beta chains given below trace back to one sample, sequenced in a study of lymphopenia after photon versus proton radiotherapy (dated by TCRdb to the late 2010s). Library prep was done by the immunoSEQ multiplex PCR assay. The table was pulled from immuneACCESS by TCRdb, which kept in-frame rearrangements only. Such tables lose some clones; where checked, under half of the loss comes from unresolved V genes, and the rest has no known cause. The sample records about 160,000 clones, 70% to 90% of which are singletons. The biggest ten clones account for 4% to 5% of the sample. This material consisted of peripheral blood, taken from a patient treated with photon-based radiotherapy. These receptors were collected from a man aged 45-65 years with gastric cancer.

The J gene is TRBJ1-1, the V gene TRBV20-1; D unclear. CDR1 is DFQATT, CDR2 SNEGSKA, per germline (reference sequence). CDR3 length equals 11 residues. The V gene lost 8 bases and the J gene lost 5 bases, with 12 bases spanning the gap. The CDR3 sequence is CSPRRATEAFF. CDR3 bases: TGCAGTCCCAGGAGAGCAACTGAAGCTTTCTTT.

The table lists this clone with a few counts. The V gene is TRBV28, the J gene TRBJ2-2, with D tentatively TRBD1 or TRBD2 (5 bases each). With 4 bases removed from V and 6 bases from J, the gap between germline ends came to 12 bases. Germline CDR1 MDHEN, CDR2 SYDVKM. The CDR3 loop spans 14 amino acids. The DNA for the CDR3 is TGTGCCAGCAGTTCTAGACGAGGGGCCGGGGAGCTGTTTTTT. Its protein is CASSSRRGAGELFF.

The gene calls are TRBV2 and TRBJ2-7, with TRBD1 matching over 7 bases. The junction had 7 bases not matched to a gene; V was cut back by 7 bases and J by 4 bases. This CDR3 spans 13 amino acids. Germline values: CDR1 SNHLY, CDR2 FYNNEI. CDR3: CASMGQGVYEQYF. The DNA for the CDR3 is TGTGCCAGCATGGGGCAGGGGGTTTACGAGCAGTACTTC.

The rearrangement links TRBV6-1 to TRBJ1-4; D uncertain. Germline CDR1 and CDR2: MNHNS and SASEGT. CDR3 length equals 15 residues. Trimming pared 6 bases from V and 5 bases from J, leaving 16 bases between. The CDR3: CASSALQLLNEKLFF. The DNA of the CDR3 is TGTGCCAGCAGCGCATTACAGCTTCTCAATGAAAAACTGTTTTTT.

The chain couples TRBV5-1 to TRBJ2-3; weak D call: TRBD2 (6 bases). Deletions cut 1 base from V and 4 bases from J, with 13 bases between. The CDR3 consists of 15 residues. Per germline, CDR1 SGHRS and CDR2 YFSETQ. The CDR3 is CASSLQVAEADTQYF. The CDR3 coding sequence is TGCGCCAGCAGCTTGCAGGTAGCGGAAGCAGATACGCAGTATTTT.

The chain has TRBV28 and TRBJ1-5; TRBD1 might be the D (6 bases). Germline assignment: CDR1 MDHEN and CDR2 SYDVKM. Trimming cost V 3 bases and J 0 bases, with 15 bases left between them. This CDR3 comprises 17 residues. The CDR3 region is CASSFTTHRVSNQPQHF. CDR3 in DNA: TGTGCCAGCAGTTTTACGACTCACAGGGTTAGCAATCAGCCCCAGCATTTT.

This clone is a singleton in its sample. CDR3 in amino acids: CASSVADTGNLYEQYF. The CDR3 DNA sequence: TGTGCCAGCAGCGTAGCTGATACAGGGAACCTCTACGAGCAGTACTTC. J is TRBJ2-7 and V is TRBV9; the D gene is possibly TRBD1 (6 bases). This CDR3 has 16 amino acids. V was pared by 0 bases and J by 3 bases, with 16 bases between. Germline CDR1 SGDLS, CDR2 YYNGEE. The full variable domain, in which reference TRBV9 and TRBJ2-7 provide the parts outside the CDR3, is DSGVTQTPKHLITATGQRVTLRCSPRSGDLSVYWYQQSLDQGLQFLIQYYNGEERAKGNILERFSAQQFPDLHSELNLSSLELGDSALYFCASSVADTGNLYEQYFGPGTRLTVT.

The rearrangement uses TRBV7-6 and TRBJ2-7; possible D gene TRBD1, 5 bases. The CDR3 has 13 residues. CDR1 and CDR2 (germline): SGHVS, FNYEAQ. With 5 bases removed from V and 3 bases from J, the gap between germline ends came to 11 bases. The CDR3 sequence: CASSTQEFYEQYF. The CDR3 DNA follows: TGTGCCAGCAGCACACAGGAGTTCTACGAGCAGTACTTC.

This chain joins TRBV6-5 and TRBJ2-3; weak D call: TRBD2 (5 bases). Germline CDR1 reads MNHEY; CDR2 reads SVGAGI. The CDR3 covers 14 residues. V was cut by 8 bases and J by 0 bases, with 12 bases left in between. Written as DNA, the CDR3 is TGTGCCAGCGGGTACAGCGGTAGCACAGATACGCAGTATTTT. It codes for CASGYSGSTDTQYF.

The chain joins TRBV10-1 to TRBJ2-1, with 9 bases that match TRBD2. Germline V CDR1 and CDR2: WNHNN, SYGVQD (reference sequence). V was clipped by 5 bases and J by 2 bases; unmatched bases: 4. This CDR3 has 15 residues. The CDR3 nucleotides are TGCGCCAGCAGTCTGGGACTAGCCCCCTACAATGAGCAGTTCTTC. This codes for CASSLGLAPYNEQFF.

The chain has TRBV6-1 and TRBJ2-7; D perhaps matches TRBD2 (5 bases). Germline lookup yields CDR1 MNHNS and CDR2 SASEGT. The V gene lost 6 bases and the J gene lost 4 bases, with 16 bases spanning the gap. The CDR3 has 14 amino acids. CDR3 amino acids: CASRRGFPHYEQYF. The CDR3 coding sequence is TGTGCCAGCAGGAGAGGGTTTCCCCATTACGAGCAGTACTTC.

The chain combines TRBV28 with TRBJ2-2; D gene ambiguous. V was pared by 5 bases and J by 2 bases, with 12 bases between. The CDR3 runs to 15 residues. The germline CDR1 and CDR2 sequences are MDHEN and SYDVKM. The CDR3, as DNA: TGTGCCAGCAGTACGCCGAGACACAACACCGGGGAGCTGTTTTTT. It yields the protein CASSTPRHNTGELFF.

The table lists this clone with a count of one. The rearrangement links TRBV27 to TRBJ2-1; D unresolved. Germline V CDR1 and CDR2: MNHEY, SMNVEV (reference sequence). This CDR3 comprises 15 residues. The V gene lost 2 bases and the J gene lost 1 base, with 9 bases spanning the gap. In DNA form, the CDR3 reads TGTGCCAGCAGTTTAGTCCGGATATCCTACAATGAGCAGTTCTTC. Translating it yields CASSLVRISYNEQFF.

This chain connects TRBV27 to TRBJ2-2; no clear D gene. The CDR3 contains 15 residues. With 5 bases removed from V and 4 bases from J, the gap between germline ends came to 14 bases. CDR1 and CDR2 from the germline V gene are MNHEY and SMNVEV (reference sequence). Written as DNA, the CDR3 is TGTGCCAGCAGTCCGATCCTGACTCTCACCGGGGAGCTGTTTTTT. This encodes CASSPILTLTGELFF.

The chain employs TRBV18 and TRBJ2-1; a possible D gene is TRBD1 (5 bases). V was pared by 2 bases and J by 1 base, with 9 bases between. CDR3 length equals 15 residues. Germline V gene sequence: CDR1 KGHSH, CDR2 LQKENI. CDR3 amino acids: CASSPEKGSYNEQFF. In DNA, the CDR3 is TGTGCCAGCTCACCAGAAAAGGGGTCCTACAATGAGCAGTTCTTC.

Concerning this clone: Distinct nucleotide sequences in the sample also encode this CDR3. The chain carries TRBV27 and TRBJ2-7; 13 bases are shared with TRBD2. V was pared by 5 bases and J by 2 bases, with 3 bases of the junction left unmatched. Per the germline V gene, CDR1 is MNHEY and CDR2 is SMNVEV (reference sequence). The CDR3 consists of 15 residues. The CDR3 sequence: CASSLGLAGAYEQYF. For the CDR3, the DNA is TGTGCCAGCAGTCTCGGACTAGCGGGAGCCTACGAGCAGTACTTC.

In this sample, this clone turned up once. The chain carries TRBV7-2 and TRBJ2-1; TRBD2 aligns across 8 bases. The V segment lost 5 bases and the J segment 11 bases; nucleotides outside the gene matches: 8. Germline CDR1 is SGHTA and CDR2 is FQGNSA. This CDR3 is built from 13 residues. CDR3 region: CASSLGRASKQFF. The CDR3 DNA follows: TGTGCCAGCAGCCTCGGGAGGGCTAGTAAGCAGTTCTTC.